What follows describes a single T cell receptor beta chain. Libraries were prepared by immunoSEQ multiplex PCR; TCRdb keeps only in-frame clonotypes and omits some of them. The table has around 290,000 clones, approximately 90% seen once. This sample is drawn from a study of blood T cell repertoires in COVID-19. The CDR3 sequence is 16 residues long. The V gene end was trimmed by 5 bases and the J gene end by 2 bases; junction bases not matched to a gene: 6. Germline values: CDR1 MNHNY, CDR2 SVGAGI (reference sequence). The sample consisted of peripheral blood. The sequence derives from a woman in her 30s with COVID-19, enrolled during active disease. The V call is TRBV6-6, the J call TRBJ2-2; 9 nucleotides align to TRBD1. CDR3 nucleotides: TGTGCCAGCAGTAAAGGACAGGGGATTAACACCGGGGAGCTGTTTTTT. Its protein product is CASSKGQGINTGELFF.